The sequence of this T cell receptor beta chain was determined in a study of blood T cell repertoires in COVID-19. At the level of the study: Acute and convalescent COVID-19 samples came from the United States, Italy and Spain.

Data came from immunoSEQ multiplex PCR; TCRdb stores just in-frame clones and leaves some out. The sample yields 150,000 to 190,000 clones, about four fifths seen once. This clone has only one observation. V shed 4 bases and J shed 7 bases, with 20 bases lying between them. The germline gives CDR1 SGHAT, CDR2 FQNNGV. The CDR3 spans 16 residues. This TCR was sampled from a woman at least 80 years old with acute or convalescent COVID-19. V gene TRBV11-2 combines with J gene TRBJ2-1; TRBD2 is a possible D gene (6 bases). Sample: peripheral blood. CDR3 protein: CASSSRTGGDFNEQFF. CDR3 in DNA: TGTGCCAGCAGCTCCCGGACTGGCGGGGACTTTAATGAGCAGTTCTTC.